The clone carrying this TCR beta chain was seen at least ten times. The antigen remains undetermined. This sample is drawn from a study of neurological immune-mediated disorders. Turning to the study itself: Relapsing-remitting disease affected around 31, and secondary progressive 3, of some 34 multiple sclerosis patients.

TCRdb re-analysed the 5' RACE reads in MiXCR, keeping a single row per CDR3 protein. The sample records roughly 100,000 distinct CDR3 sequences, under 4.5% being singletons. Germline CDR1 DFQATT, CDR2 SNEGSKA (reference sequence). Trimming pared 6 bases from V and 11 bases from J, leaving 11 bases between. This CDR3 has 10 amino acids. Study-wide results and caveats: Multiple sclerosis was found to have the least TCR clonal expansion, below healthy controls, and HTLV-1-associated myelopathy the most. No CDR3 amino acid sequences recurred among expanded clones across subjects, suggesting private repertoires in all groups.

Unsorted libraries were generated from 2 million PBMCs held at -80 degrees C. Sample: PBMCs. The rearrangement joins TRBV20-1 to TRBJ1-5; D gene unclear. The receptor comes from a woman aged 45-59 years with multiple sclerosis. The CDR3 DNA reads TGCAGTGCAGGGCCCGTAGCCCAGCATTTT. Protein product: CSAGPVAQHF.